These 5 T cell receptor beta chains were sequenced from one sample in a study of CD8 T cells in Susac syndrome. RNA in amounts of roughly 0.5 to 1 ug was reverse transcribed with random hexamers. TCRdb redid the calling of the immunoSEQ multiplex PCR reads with MiXCR, one entry per CDR3 protein. The data show a few hundred thousand distinct CDR3 sequences, 85% seen once. The sequenced material came from CD8+ T cells from PBMCs. Receptor source: a human donor with multiple sclerosis.

This sequence joins TRBV11-2 and TRBJ2-1; 9 nucleotides line up with TRBD2. The germline V gene has CDR1 SGHAT and CDR2 FQNNGV. The J segment lost 1 base and the V segment lost 4 bases, leaving 2 bases of the junction unmatched. The CDR3 is 15 residues long. CDR3 sequence (DNA): TGTGCCAGCAGCTCTAGCGGGGTTTCCTACAATGAGCAGTTCTTC. Translated: CASSSSGVSYNEQFF.

V and J are TRBV13 and TRBJ2-7, with 9 bases identical to TRBD1. Losses at the gene ends were 4 bases for V and 1 base for J; bases not matched to a gene: 8. Germline CDR1 PRHDT, CDR2 FYEKMQ (reference sequence). This CDR3 contains 16 residues. CDR3 in amino acids: CASSSRTGDPSYEQYF. The CDR3 DNA sequence: TGTGCCAGCAGCTCAAGGACAGGGGACCCGTCCTACGAGCAGTACTTC.

The genes are TRBV6-2 or TRBV6-3 and TRBJ2-5; 12 nucleotides agree with TRBD2. In germline, CDR1 is MNHEY, CDR2 SVGEGT. The CDR3 is 16 residues long. The V and J ends lost 5 bases and 5 bases, in that order; junction bases with no gene match: 9. DNA of the CDR3: TGTGCCAGCAGTCTCGGACTAGCGGGATTCGGGGAGACCCAGTACTTC. Its protein product is CASSLGLAGFGETQYF.

The rearrangement links TRBV18 to TRBJ2-7; unclear D gene. The ends were cut back, 2 bases at V and 1 base at J, with 12 bases in the middle. The CDR3 consists of 15 residues. Germline V CDR1 and CDR2: KGHSH, LQKENI. Here the CDR3 reads CASSPEALVSYEQYF. CDR3 DNA sequence: TGTGCCAGCTCACCAGAGGCGCTAGTGTCCTACGAGCAGTACTTC.

The gene calls are TRBV15 and TRBJ1-5; D is unclear. Between the trimmed V and J ends, which lost 3 bases and 0 bases, there was a span of 9 bases. CDR3 length equals 15 residues. Germline CDR1 is LNHNV and CDR2 is YYDKDF (reference sequence). The DNA for the CDR3 is TGTGCCACCAGCAGGGATTCTTATAGCAATCAGCCCCAGCATTTT. This sequence encodes CATSRDSYSNQPQHF.